The 21 T cell receptor beta chains below all came from one sample that was sequenced in a study of blood T cell repertoires in COVID-19. The assay was immunoSEQ multiplex PCR, and TCRdb's table has in-frame clones only and misses some. Here the sample spans 200,000 to 250,000 clones, under 90% being singletons. The sample taken for sequencing was peripheral blood. The receptors were sampled from a woman older than 75 with COVID-19, enrolled during active disease.

The chain combines TRBV5-8 with TRBJ2-7; 9 bases line up with TRBD2. V was pared by 2 bases and J by 1 base, with 10 bases of the junction left unmatched. The CDR3 sequence is 17 residues long. Germline CDR1 and CDR2: SGHTS and YDEGEE. The DNA of the CDR3 is TGTGCCAGCAGCTTCCTCCCGGGGCTAGCGGGGTCCTACGAGCAGTACGTC. It yields the protein CASSFLPGLAGSYEQYV.

V usage is TRBV29-1 and J usage is TRBJ2-1; the match to TRBD1 covers 7 bases. The germline V gene encodes CDR1 SQVTM and CDR2 ANQGSEA. This CDR3 is 13 amino acids long. V gave up 4 bases and J gave up 3 bases; unmatched junction bases: 3. The CDR3: CSVGTGVYNEQFF. DNA of the CDR3: TGCAGCGTTGGGACAGGCGTCTACAATGAGCAGTTCTTC.

The gene calls are TRBV19 and TRBJ1-6, with D unresolved. CDR1 and CDR2 from the germline V gene are LNHDA and SQIVND (reference sequence). V lost 5 bases and J lost 7, with 15 bases in between. The CDR3 totals 15 residues. The DNA for the CDR3 is TGTGCCAGTAGTCAAGCACGGGGAGGCAATTCACCCCTCCACTTT. It translates to CASSQARGGNSPLHF.

The chain links TRBV10-3 to TRBJ1-5; tentative D call: TRBD1 (5 bases). Germline CDR1 and CDR2: ENHRY and SYGVKD. This CDR3 spans 13 amino acids. CDR3 sequence reads: CGTARGSNQPQHF. The CDR3 DNA is TGTGGGACGGCGCGGGGGAGCAATCAGCCCCAGCATTTT.

This clone was observed a few times. This chain connects TRBV2 to TRBJ1-1; TRBD1 matches at 12 bases. Looked up from germline, CDR1 is SNHLY and CDR2 is FYNNEI. The CDR3 totals 15 residues. J was trimmed by 6 bases and V by 6 bases; bases with no gene match: 8. CDR3 sequence (DNA): TGTGCCAGCAGAGGGACAGGGGGCGTGAGGGCTGAAGCTTTCTTT. Translating gives CASRGTGGVRAEAFF.

This rearrangement joins TRBV6-5 to TRBJ1-4; no clear D gene. From germline, CDR1 is MNHEY and CDR2 SVGAGI. CDR3 length equals 13 residues. The V and J ends lost 11 bases and 3 bases respectively, with 13 bases between them. The CDR3 DNA sequence: TGTGCCGTCGGGAGGCCCCCTAATGAAAAACTGTTTTTT. It specifies CAVGRPPNEKLFF.

The V call is TRBV5-1, the J call TRBJ2-1, with a possible D match to TRBD1 (5 bases). Germline-derived CDR1 and CDR2 are SGHRS and YFSETQ. The V and J ends lost 6 bases and 5 bases respectively, with 15 bases between them. The CDR3 contains 14 residues. The CDR3 nucleotides read TGCGCCAGCAACCAGGGTGATGGGGACAATGAGCAGTTCTTC. As protein: CASNQGDGDNEQFF.

This clone was picked up a small number of times. This rearrangement joins TRBV6-5 to TRBJ2-7, with no clear D. Germline lookup yields CDR1 MNHEY and CDR2 SVGAGI. The CDR3 totals 13 residues. Trimming cost V 7 bases and J 2 bases, with 12 bases left between them. The CDR3 bases are TGTGCCAGCACCCCCGGTTTAGCCTACGAGCAGTACGTC. It yields the protein CASTPGLAYEQYV.

The gene calls are TRBV30 and TRBJ1-1; D possibly corresponds to TRBD1 (5 bases). This CDR3 is 11 amino acids long. V lost 0 bases and J lost 8, with 7 bases in between. Per germline, CDR1 GTSNPN and CDR2 SVGIG (reference sequence). The CDR3 coding sequence is TGTGCCTGGAGTGTCGGGGGAGAAGCTTTCTTT. Translation gives CAWSVGGEAFF.

The chain has TRBV11-2 and TRBJ2-1; TRBD2 is a possible D gene (6 bases). The V gene's germline CDR1 is SGHAT and CDR2 FQNNGV. Deletions cut 7 bases from V and 2 bases from J, with 15 bases between. This CDR3 is 15 amino acids long. The CDR3 DNA sequence: TGTGCCAGCACCCAACTAGCCGCGGCCTACAATGAGCAGTTCTTC. Translated, it gives CASTQLAAAYNEQFF.

This clone was recorded only once. The J gene is TRBJ2-2, the V gene TRBV6-1; D is possibly TRBD2 (5 bases). CDR3 length: 15 residues. The germline gives CDR1 MNHNS, CDR2 SASEGT. The V end was cut by 3 bases, the J end by 7 bases, with 15 bases between. CDR3 nucleotides: TGTGCCAGCAGTGACCCCGTGAGGGCCGGCGGGGAGCTGTTTTTT. This sequence encodes CASSDPVRAGGELFF.

V and J are TRBV4-1 and TRBJ1-2, with D perhaps TRBD1 (5 bases). This CDR3 is 15 amino acids long. V was trimmed by 3 bases and J by 5 bases, leaving 16 bases between them. Germline V CDR1 and CDR2: MGHRA, YSYEKL. The CDR3, as DNA: TGCGCCAGCAGCCATGGAATATCGGGGGTGTATGGCTACACCTTC. Its translation is CASSHGISGVYGYTF.

As to this clone: Other DNA sequences of this sample code for an identical CDR3. The chain has TRBV5-1 and TRBJ1-6, with unresolved D. CDR3 length equals 15 residues. V was trimmed by 0 bases and J by 3 bases, leaving 7 bases between them. The germline gives CDR1 SGHRS, CDR2 YFSETQ. The CDR3 region is CASSLGGSYNSPLHF. As DNA, the CDR3 is TGCGCCAGCAGCTTGGGAGGCAGCTATAATTCACCCCTCCACTTT.

As for this clone: Other DNA sequences in this specimen translate into the identical CDR3. The genes are TRBV5-1 and TRBJ1-5; TRBD1 matches 11 bases. Germline assignment: CDR1 SGHRS and CDR2 YFSETQ. The CDR3 is 14 amino acids. J lost 5 bases, V lost 3 bases, and 1 base had no gene match. The CDR3 loop reads CASSSGQGDQPQHF. In DNA form, the CDR3 reads TGCGCCAGCAGCTCGGGACAGGGGGATCAGCCCCAGCATTTT.

The chain employs TRBV10-3 and TRBJ1-3; no firm D call. Per the germline V gene, CDR1 is ENHRY and CDR2 is SYGVKD. Trimming left V 7 bases short and J 4 bases short, with 11 bases between. CDR3 size: 13 residues. Here the CDR3 DNA reads TGTGCCATCAACCCCTCGGTAGGAAACACCATATATTTT. Encoded protein: CAINPSVGNTIYF.

The chain employs TRBV3-1 (or the pseudogene TRBV3-2) and TRBJ1-5; TRBD1 agrees at 7 bases. V shed 4 bases and J 4 bases; nucleotides not matched to a gene: 10. The length of the CDR3 is 16 residues. CDR1 and CDR2 from the germline V gene are LGHDT and YNNKEL (reference sequence). The CDR3 nucleotides read TGTGCCAGCAGCCCTGCTAACAGGGGTGGGAATCAGCCCCAGCATTTT. This encodes CASSPANRGGNQPQHF.

The J gene is TRBJ1-6, the V gene TRBV7-2; possible D gene TRBD1, 6 bases. This CDR3 has 14 residues. From germline, CDR1 is SGHTA and CDR2 FQGNSA. Trimming cost V 6 bases and J 10 bases, with 16 bases left between them. CDR3 DNA: TGTGCCAGCAGATTGGGACAACAAAACTCACCCCTCCACTTT. Translating it yields CASRLGQQNSPLHF.

The chain joins TRBV5-1 to TRBJ1-1; D is ambiguous. V shed 6 bases and J shed 1 base, with 13 bases lying between them. The CDR3 sequence is 14 residues long. The germline V gene has CDR1 SGHRS and CDR2 YFSETQ. CDR3 in amino acids: CASKTIQQNTEAFF. In DNA, the CDR3 is TGCGCCAGCAAAACTATCCAGCAGAACACTGAAGCTTTCTTT.

This chain connects TRBV28 to TRBJ1-5, with D tentatively TRBD1 (6 bases). The CDR3 loop spans 14 amino acids. V lost 5 bases and J lost 2, with 10 bases in between. Germline V gene data show CDR1 as MDHEN and CDR2 as SYDVKM. The CDR3 loop is CASSPYRGNQPQHF. CDR3 coding DNA: TGTGCCAGCAGTCCCTACAGGGGCAATCAGCCCCAGCATTTT.

The J gene is TRBJ1-6, the V gene TRBV30; TRBD1 aligns across 12 bases. The V gene's germline CDR1 is GTSNPN and CDR2 SVGIG (reference sequence). V trimming: 0 bases; J trimming: 9 bases; junction bases outside the gene matches: 6. The CDR3 consists of 16 residues. The CDR3 DNA follows: TGTGCCTGGAGTGTACCAGGGGACAGGGGGCGTTCACCCCTCCACTTT. Translated, it gives CAWSVPGDRGRSPLHF.

The J gene is TRBJ2-5, the V gene TRBV24-1; 10 bases fit TRBD2. Germline V gene data show CDR1 as KGHDR and CDR2 as SFDVKD. The CDR3 has 19 amino acids. Trimming cost V 1 base and J 1 base; bases outside gene matches: 11. For the CDR3, the DNA is TGTGCCACCAGTGATTTTGGGTTAAGTAGCGGGGGGACCCAAGAGACCCAGTACTTC. Translation gives CATSDFGLSSGGTQETQYF.